These 14 T cell receptor beta chains share one sample of origin, sequenced in a study of control samples from healthy donors and cancer patients. Some clones are missing from TCRdb's copy, which holds only in-frame ones; the method was immunoSEQ multiplex PCR. Here the sample spans fewer than 250,000 clones, 91% being singletons. What was sequenced was blood. The receptor source for this set is a man younger than 45 in good health.

The chain joins TRBV30 to TRBJ1-2, with 7 bases matching TRBD1. J gave up 7 bases and V 3 bases, and 14 bases lay outside the gene matches. This CDR3 has 15 residues. Germline V CDR1 and CDR2: GTSNPN, SVGIG (reference sequence). The CDR3 nucleotides read TGTGCCTGGAGGGGATTCGGACAGGAAAAAATTGGCTACACCTTC. This sequence encodes CAWRGFGQEKIGYTF. The variable domain in full, with the rest retrieved from reference TRBV30 and TRBJ1-2, is SQTIHQWPATLVQPVGSPLSLECTVEGTSNPNLYWYRQAAGRGLQLLFYSVGIGQISSEVPQNLSASRPQDRQFILSSKKLLLSDSGFYLCAWRGFGQEKIGYTFGSGTRLTVV.

V usage is TRBV7-9 and J usage is TRBJ2-3; maybe TRBD2 (5 bases). The CDR3 covers 16 residues. Germline lookup yields CDR1 SEHNR and CDR2 FQNEAQ (reference sequence). The germline V and J ends were trimmed by 1 base and 1 base, with 12 bases remaining between them. The CDR3 nucleotides are TGTGCCAGCAGCTTAGAAGGTCCCGGGGGCACAGATACGCAGTATTTT. Its translation: CASSLEGPGGTDTQYF.

This chain links TRBV18 with TRBJ1-6, with 7 positions matching TRBD1. The junction had 9 bases not matched to a gene; V was cut back by 3 bases and J by 10 bases. CDR3 length: 15 residues. The germline gives CDR1 KGHSH, CDR2 LQKENI. As DNA, the CDR3 is TGTGCCAGCTCACCGGATACAGGGGAGAACTCACCCCTCCACTTT. Its translation is CASSPDTGENSPLHF.

V gene TRBV6-6 combines with J gene TRBJ1-4, with D possibly TRBD1 on 6 matching bases. The CDR3 is 16 residues long. The germline V gene encodes CDR1 MNHNY and CDR2 SVGAGI (reference sequence). Trimming stripped 4 bases from V and 2 bases from J, with 14 bases between. Written as DNA, the CDR3 is TGTGCCAGCAGTTGGGGTAGGGGGACCACTAATGAAAAACTGTTTTTT. The encoded protein is CASSWGRGTTNEKLFF.

This chain links TRBV5-1 with TRBJ2-3; D perhaps matches TRBD1 (7 bases). The CDR3 contains 14 residues. Germline V gives CDR1 SGHRS, CDR2 YFSETQ. V was shortened by 4 bases and J by 0 bases, with 9 bases between the two germline ends. The CDR3 reads CASSAGQSTDTQYF. The CDR3 region has the DNA TGCGCCAGCAGCGCGGGACAGAGCACAGATACGCAGTATTTT.

This sequence joins TRBV14 and TRBJ2-7; tentatively, D is TRBD1 (5 bases). Trimming shortened V by 0 bases and J by 0 bases, and 6 bases separated the two germline ends. This CDR3 is built from 14 residues. From germline, CDR1 is SGHDN and CDR2 FVKESK. The CDR3 loop is CASSQETASYEQYF. The CDR3 DNA is TGTGCCAGCAGCCAAGAGACAGCCTCCTACGAGCAGTACTTC.

This rearrangement joins TRBV4-1 to TRBJ2-7; D gene unclear. Trimming took off 0 bases at V and 0 bases at J, with 12 bases between the two ends. CDR3 size: 16 residues. Germline V lookup: CDR1 MGHRA, CDR2 YSYEKL. In DNA, the CDR3 is TGCGCCAGCAGCCAAGATCTTGAGGAACTCTCCTACGAGCAGTACTTC. It encodes CASSQDLEELSYEQYF.

The chain combines TRBV19 with TRBJ2-3, with 8 bases that match TRBD1. There are 14 residues in the CDR3. V shed 6 bases and J 5 bases; nucleotides not matched to a gene: 7. Per germline, CDR1 LNHDA and CDR2 SQIVND (reference sequence). CDR3 nucleotides: TGTGCCAGTAGCTCGGACAGGGTGGGAGATACGCAGTATTTT. Its translation: CASSSDRVGDTQYF.

This chain connects TRBV30 to TRBJ1-3; no reliable D call. Trimming removed 8 bases from V and 8 bases from J, with 22 bases in between. This CDR3 contains 14 residues. Germline loops: CDR1 GTSNPN, CDR2 SVGIG (reference sequence). The CDR3 bases are TGTGCCGGGAAGACGGTCGGAGTAACGGACACCATATATTTT. Amino acid sequence: CAGKTVGVTDTIYF.

This chain uses TRBV19 with TRBJ1-2, with D possibly matching TRBD1 (5 bases). Germline V gene data show CDR1 as LNHDA and CDR2 as SQIVND (reference sequence). V lost 0 bases to trimming and J lost 3 bases, with 11 bases between them. The length of the CDR3 is 15 residues. CDR3 nucleotide sequence: TGTGCCAGTAGTATAGACGGGGGTCGGGACTATGGCTACACCTTC. Its protein product is CASSIDGGRDYGYTF. Supplemented by reference TRBV19 and TRBJ1-2, the full variable domain reads DGGITQSPKYLFRKEGQNVTLSCEQNLNHDAMYWYRQDPGQGLRLIYYSQIVNDFQKGDIAEGYSVSREKKESFPLTVTSAQKNPTAFYLCASSIDGGRDYGYTFGSGTRLTVV.

V usage is TRBV19 and J usage is TRBJ1-3; D is perhaps TRBD1 (5 bases). Deletions cut 0 bases from V and 0 bases from J, with 12 bases between. This CDR3 contains 17 residues. Germline V CDR1 and CDR2: LNHDA, SQIVND (reference sequence). The CDR3 DNA reads as TGTGCCAGTAGTATAGAGGGGACGGTCGCCTCTGGAAACACCATATATTTT. This translates into CASSIEGTVASGNTIYF.

This rearrangement joins TRBV11-2 to TRBJ2-7, with a possible D match to TRBD1 (6 bases). The CDR3 has 15 amino acids. Germline V gene lookup returns CDR1 SGHAT and CDR2 FQNNGV. Trimming took 0 bases from V and 2 from J, leaving 11 bases between them. The CDR3 reads CASSLEEGVAYEQYF. Here the CDR3 DNA reads TGTGCCAGCAGCTTAGAAGAGGGGGTGGCCTACGAGCAGTACTTC.

The chain combines TRBV18 with TRBJ1-1; D not resolved. This CDR3 is built from 14 residues. Germline V gene sequence: CDR1 KGHSH, CDR2 LQKENI. Trimming took 3 bases from V and 1 from J, leaving 9 bases between them. CDR3: CASSPLPSNTEAFF. The CDR3, as DNA: TGTGCCAGCTCACCTCTACCTTCGAACACTGAAGCTTTCTTT.

The chain recombines TRBV5-4 with TRBJ1-5; the match to TRBD1 covers 9 bases. After removal of 4 bases from V and 6 bases from J, the junction contained 8 bases not matched to a gene. CDR3 size: 15 residues. In germline, CDR1 is SGHNT, CDR2 YYREEE (reference sequence). Here the CDR3 reads CASSRGQGGGQPQHF. Here the CDR3 DNA reads TGTGCCAGCAGCCGGGGACAGGGAGGAGGTCAGCCCCAGCATTTT.